This T cell receptor beta chain was retrieved from a study of T cells in localized non-small cell lung cancer. Worth noting for this clone: What it binds is unknown.

Study-wide results and caveats: Tumor trailed uninvolved adjacent lung in T cell clonality, which peaked there.

Method: immunoSEQ multiplex PCR; TCRdb's copy keeps in-frame clones and lacks some. The sample lists about 21,000 clones, around 84% seen once, with roughly 2.2% in the top ten. The CDR3 consists of 16 residues. V lost 3 bases, J lost 2 bases, and 6 bases stayed unmatched. Germline lookup yields CDR1 LGHNA and CDR2 YNFKEQ. The chain carries TRBV4-2 and TRBJ2-2; TRBD1 agrees at 7 bases. The starting material was peripheral blood, obtained before any cancer treatment. The receptor comes from a man between 35 and 75 years old with stage I lung adenocarcinoma. The CDR3 DNA reads TGTGCCAGCAGCCACCCGGACAGGACCAACACCGGGGAGCTGTTTTTT. It yields the protein CASSHPDRTNTGELFF.